These 21 T cell receptor beta chains were all obtained from the same sample, sequenced in a study of blood T cell repertoires in COVID-19 (dated by TCRdb to the early 2020s). The library relied on the immunoSEQ multiplex PCR assay. This is the immuneACCESS table as TCRdb keeps it, with only in-frame sequences that have V and J called. A part of the clones is gone; compared with another copy, unresolved V genes explain less than half, and the rest is unexplained. This sample is represented by almost 200,000 clones; roughly 90% of them were singletons. Together, the top ten hold around 8.4% of the sample. Sequencing was carried out using PBMCs or T cells enriched from blood (not recorded which). The receptors come from a woman aged 18-35 years who had recovered from COVID-19.

V usage is TRBV3-1 (or the pseudogene TRBV3-2) and J usage is TRBJ2-5; 14 bases match TRBD2. The CDR3 runs to 17 residues. In germline, CDR1 is LGHDT, CDR2 YNNKEL (reference sequence). J lost 5 bases, V lost 1 base, and 6 bases had no gene match. The CDR3 coding sequence is TGTGCCAGCAGCCAAGGGGGACTAGCGGGGGCCAGGGAGACCCAGTACTTC. Amino acids: CASSQGGLAGARETQYF.

The V and J genes are TRBV9 and TRBJ2-7; the D gene is possibly TRBD2 (5 bases). This CDR3 region has 13 residues. CDR1 and CDR2 (germline): SGDLS, YYNGEE. Trimming left V 3 bases short and J 7 bases short, with 14 bases between. The CDR3 region is CASSAGVSVEQYF. CDR3 nucleotide sequence: TGTGCCAGCAGCGCCGGGGTTTCCGTAGAGCAGTACTTC.

This chain connects TRBV21-1 to TRBJ1-2; TRBD1, the table's D call, was not compared with the DNA. TRBV21-1 constitutes a pseudogene. The CDR3 contains 16 residues. CDR3 DNA: TGTGCCAGCAGCTACTACAGACAGGGAAGGAGGTATGGCTACACCTTC. As protein: CASSYYRQGRRYGYTF.

The chain has TRBV6-6 and TRBJ2-2; D ambiguous. The V gene lost 1 base and the J gene lost 7 bases, with 4 bases spanning the gap. This CDR3 is built from 12 residues. Germline lookup yields CDR1 MNHNY and CDR2 SVGAGI (reference sequence). CDR3 DNA: TGTGCCAGCAGTTACTTACTCGGGGAGCTGTTTTTT. It yields the protein CASSYLLGELFF.

This chain uses TRBV29-1 with TRBJ1-1; possible D gene TRBD1, 5 bases. V lost 1 base, J lost 4 bases, and 10 bases lay in between. The CDR3 contains 13 residues. Germline CDR1 and CDR2: SQVTM and ANQGSEA. The DNA for the CDR3 is TGCAGCGTTGAAGTCGACAGCTCCACTGAAGCTTTCTTT. Amino acid sequence: CSVEVDSSTEAFF.

V is TRBV6-5 and J is TRBJ2-1, with D maybe TRBD1 (5 bases). CDR1 is MNHEY, CDR2 SVGAGI, per germline. Trimming left V 5 bases short and J 0 bases short, with 11 bases between. The CDR3 totals 15 residues. The CDR3 sequence: CASSLRDSSYNEQFF. CDR3 in DNA: TGTGCCAGCAGTCTCAGGGATAGCTCCTACAATGAGCAGTTCTTC.

The rearrangement joins TRBV4-1 to TRBJ1-4; no clear D gene. CDR3 length: 15 residues. Per germline, CDR1 MGHRA and CDR2 YSYEKL. V gave up 4 bases and J gave up 7 bases, with 16 bases separating them. For the CDR3, the DNA is TGCGCCAGCAGCCGGGGAGACCCGGGCGGTGAAAAACTGTTTTTT. Residues: CASSRGDPGGEKLFF.

The V and J genes are TRBV27 and TRBJ2-2; TRBD1 is a possible D gene (6 bases). Germline values: CDR1 MNHEY, CDR2 SMNVEV (reference sequence). The CDR3 is made up of 16 amino acids. V was pared by 7 bases and J by 6 bases, with 21 bases between. CDR3 protein: CASNSRGRGMAGELFF. As DNA, the CDR3 is TGTGCCAGCAACTCCAGGGGAAGAGGTATGGCCGGGGAGCTGTTTTTT.

The gene calls are TRBV24-1 and TRBJ2-1, with D maybe TRBD2 (6 bases). The CDR3 has 12 amino acids. Germline V gene sequence: CDR1 KGHDR, CDR2 SFDVKD. The V gene lost 5 bases and the J gene lost 8 bases, with 9 bases spanning the gap. The CDR3 sequence is CATSARGYEQFF. The CDR3 region has the DNA TGTGCCACCAGTGCGCGGGGCTATGAGCAGTTCTTC.

The V gene is TRBV2, the J gene TRBJ1-1; D possibly corresponds to TRBD1 (6 bases). Trimming left V 5 bases short and J 1 base short, with 11 bases between. The CDR3 covers 14 residues. CDR1 is SNHLY, CDR2 FYNNEI, per germline. CDR3 coding DNA: TGTGCCAGCAGTCCGGACAGCCAGAACACTGAAGCTTTCTTT. Amino acids: CASSPDSQNTEAFF.

The chain is built from TRBV6-5 and TRBJ1-1; a possible D gene is TRBD1 (5 bases). V lost 6 bases, J lost 6 bases, and 20 bases lay in between. The CDR3 has 15 amino acids. Per the germline V gene, CDR1 is MNHEY and CDR2 is SVGAGI. For the CDR3, the DNA is TGTGCCAGCAGGAGACAGCGAAACGAATTATCTGAAGCTTTCTTT. Its translation: CASRRQRNELSEAFF.

The chain carries TRBV2 and TRBJ1-1; D remains ambiguous. V was shortened by 8 bases and J by 0 bases, with 13 bases between the two germline ends. The CDR3 has 14 residues. CDR1 and CDR2 from the germline V gene are SNHLY and FYNNEI. This CDR3 reads CASVKTYMNTEAFF. The CDR3 bases are TGTGCCAGCGTAAAGACTTACATGAACACTGAAGCTTTCTTT.

The CDR3 loop reads CASSMIDNYNSPLHF. The CDR3 bases are TGTGCCAGTAGTATGATCGACAACTATAATTCACCCCTCCACTTT. The rearrangement uses TRBV19 and TRBJ1-6; D is ambiguous. There are 15 residues in the CDR3. In germline, CDR1 is LNHDA, CDR2 SQIVND (reference sequence). Trimming shortened V by 3 bases and J by 3 bases, and 9 bases separated the two germline ends.

The gene calls are TRBV7-9 and TRBJ1-2; D gene uncertain. The CDR3 runs 12 residues. The V and J ends lost 2 bases and 8 bases respectively, with 9 bases between them. Per germline, CDR1 SEHNR and CDR2 FQNEAQ (reference sequence). This chain's CDR3 is CASSLPAGGYTF. CDR3 coding DNA: TGTGCCAGCAGCTTACCTGCCGGGGGCTACACCTTC.

The CDR3 DNA sequence: TGTGCCAGCAGTTTATCAGGGGGATTCACTGAAGCTTTCTTT. It encodes CASSLSGGFTEAFF. The genes are TRBV28 and TRBJ1-1, with 7 bases that match TRBD1. V lost 1 base and J lost 4; bases outside the gene matches: 3. Germline V gene lookup returns CDR1 MDHEN and CDR2 SYDVKM. The CDR3 totals 14 residues.

The genes are TRBV18 and TRBJ1-6; the D is unclear. CDR3 length equals 14 residues. Between the trimmed V and J ends, which lost 0 bases and 10 bases, there was a span of 10 bases. CDR1 and CDR2 (germline): KGHSH, LQKENI. Here the CDR3 DNA reads TGTGCCAGCTCACCACCGGAGTTATTATCACCCCTCCACTTT. Amino acids: CASSPPELLSPLHF.

Comments on this clone: The sample contains more than one DNA sequence encoding this CDR3. The chain couples TRBV19 to TRBJ1-4; the match to TRBD1 covers 9 bases. The V gene end was trimmed by 6 bases and the J gene end by 8 bases; junction bases not matched to a gene: 1. The CDR3 length is 12 residues. Germline V lookup: CDR1 LNHDA, CDR2 SQIVND (reference sequence). The DNA for the CDR3 is TGTGCCAGTAGGGACAGGGGCGAAAAACTGTTTTTT. It codes for CASRDRGEKLFF.

This chain joins TRBV24-1 and TRBJ2-1; 7 nucleotides line up with TRBD2. The CDR3 covers 15 residues. Looked up from germline, CDR1 is KGHDR and CDR2 is SFDVKD. V was clipped by 3 bases and J by 10 bases; unmatched bases: 11. DNA of the CDR3: TGTGCCACCAGTGATCCGGGACTGGGGAGGGAAGAGCAGTTCTTC. Translated, it gives CATSDPGLGREEQFF.

The V gene is TRBV28, the J gene TRBJ2-7; no clear D gene. Germline values: CDR1 MDHEN, CDR2 SYDVKM. Trimming cost V 2 bases and J 4 bases, with 9 bases left between them. The CDR3 spans 13 residues. This chain's CDR3 is CASSLRSVYEQYF. Here the CDR3 DNA reads TGTGCCAGCAGTTTACGGTCGGTATACGAGCAGTACTTC.

The genes are TRBV10-2 and TRBJ1-6; D is uncertain. The V gene's germline CDR1 is WSHSY and CDR2 SAAADI. The CDR3 spans 14 residues. The V gene lost 7 bases and the J gene lost 2 bases, with 9 bases spanning the gap. In nucleotides, the CDR3 is TGCGCCAGCATGGAGGGCCCCTATAATTCACCCCTCCACTTT. Amino acids: CASMEGPYNSPLHF.

The genes are TRBV9 and TRBJ2-1, with TRBD1 matching 10 bases. The CDR3 is made up of 16 amino acids. CDR1 and CDR2 from the germline V gene are SGDLS and YYNGEE. The V gene end was trimmed by 1 base and the J gene end by 4 bases; junction bases not matched to a gene: 5. CDR3 in DNA: TGTGCCAGCAGCGTATTCGGACAGGGGGGGTACAATGAGCAGTTCTTC. The encoded protein is CASSVFGQGGYNEQFF.